This T cell receptor beta chain appears in the sequencing data of a study of CD8+ T cells in alopecia areata. RNA was extracted and reverse transcribed into cDNA as the sequencing template. Method: immunoSEQ multiplex PCR; TCRdb's copy keeps in-frame clones and lacks some. The profile shows roughly 150,000 clones, roughly 50% of them singletons. Study findings and constraints: Greater clonality was observed in lesional scalp samples, especially alopecia totalis/universalis, versus normal scalp.

A remark on this clone: The antigen is undetermined.

Material for sequencing was CD4+ T cells sorted from blood. The TCR originated in a human donor in good health.

CDR3 nucleotides: TGTGCCAGCAGCGCTCAGGGGGAGACCCAGTACTTC. It yields the protein CASSAQGETQYF. The chain couples TRBV9 to TRBJ2-5, with a possible D match to TRBD1 (6 bases). Germline V lookup: CDR1 SGDLS, CDR2 YYNGEE. Trimming stripped 3 bases from V and 5 bases from J, with 8 bases between. CDR3 size: 12 residues.